Each of the 32 T cell receptor beta chains below was sequenced from the same sample in a study of shared clonotypes between healthy human individuals. Sequencing was performed with immunoSEQ multiplex PCR; in TCRdb, only in-frame clones are kept and a portion is missing. Of around 700,000 clones in the sample, roughly 70% are singletons; the top ten hold about 1.7%. The material sequenced was memory CD4+ T cells sorted from blood. Subset given: CD45RA-negative fraction. These receptors were collected from a woman in her twenties or thirties in good health.

The chain links TRBV2 to TRBJ1-3, with D possibly TRBD1 on 6 matching bases. The CDR3 extends over 13 amino acids. Germline V gene data show CDR1 as SNHLY and CDR2 as FYNNEI. With 6 bases removed from V and 2 bases from J, the gap between germline ends came to 8 bases. CDR3 loop: CASRYRAGNTIYF. The DNA for the CDR3 is TGTGCCAGCAGATACAGGGCTGGAAACACCATATATTTT.

The table lists this clone with a few counts. The genes are TRBV5-1 and TRBJ2-7, with 10 bases that match TRBD2. The ends lost 2 bases at V and 2 bases at J; junction bases unmatched: 10. The CDR3 spans 17 residues. CDR1 and CDR2 (germline): SGHRS, YFSETQ. The DNA of the CDR3 is TGCGCCAGCAGCTTTAAATGGACTAGCGGTAGCACCTACGAGCAGTACTTC. It is translated as CASSFKWTSGSTYEQYF.

As to this clone: It may be a read error: a sequence one base away is much more abundant. The same CDR3 is also encoded by other DNA sequences in this sample. The V call is TRBV7-2, the J call TRBJ2-5; 12 bases are a match to TRBD2. The CDR3 sequence is 16 residues long. Germline loops: CDR1 SGHTA, CDR2 FQGNSA. Trimming removed 3 bases from V and 2 bases from J; junction bases left unmatched: 4. In DNA, the CDR3 is TGTGCCAGCAGCTTGGGACTAGCGGGCGGTCAAGAGACCCAGTACTTC. Protein product: CASSLGLAGGQETQYF.

V and J are TRBV19 and TRBJ2-1, with 14 bases matching TRBD2. The CDR3 spans 14 residues. CDR1 and CDR2 from the germline V gene are LNHDA and SQIVND (reference sequence). Trimming removed 6 bases from V and 9 bases from J; junction bases left unmatched: 4. The CDR3 DNA follows: TGTGCCAGTAGAGGGACTAGCGGGAGAGGTGAGCAGTTCTTC. As protein: CASRGTSGRGEQFF.

V and J are TRBV2 and TRBJ1-2; no clear D. CDR1 and CDR2 from the germline V gene are SNHLY and FYNNEI. The V gene lost 7 bases and the J gene lost 8 bases, with 17 bases spanning the gap. CDR3 length equals 13 residues. This CDR3 is CASTQREVTGYTF. The CDR3 coding sequence is TGTGCCAGCACCCAGAGAGAGGTTACCGGCTACACCTTC.

The CDR3 DNA sequence: TGCGCCAGCAGTGAGACTAGCGGGAGGGGTTCCAATGAGCAGTTCTTC. Protein sequence: CASSETSGRGSNEQFF. The chain links TRBV5-1 to TRBJ2-1; 14 bases agree with TRBD2. Trimming cost V 5 bases and J 6 bases; bases outside gene matches: 7. CDR1 is SGHRS and CDR2 is YFSETQ in the germline V gene. The CDR3 is made up of 16 amino acids. Together with reference TRBV5-1 and TRBJ2-1, the CDR3 gives the full variable domain: KAGVTQTPRYLIKTRGQQVTLSCSPISGHRSVSWYQQTPGQGLQFLFEYFSETQRNKGNFPGRFSGRQFSNSRSEMNVSTLELGDSALYLCASSETSGRGSNEQFFGPGTRLTVL.

This sequence joins TRBV7-8 and TRBJ2-1; D is possibly TRBD2 (7 bases). The V end was cut by 4 bases, the J end by 5 bases, with 15 bases between. The CDR3 length is 15 residues. Per germline, CDR1 SGHVS and CDR2 FQNEAQ. The CDR3 reads CASSWGASGNNEQFF. DNA for the CDR3: TGTGCCAGCAGCTGGGGGGCTAGCGGTAACAATGAGCAGTTCTTC.

The V gene is TRBV28, the J gene TRBJ1-4; D is unresolved. With 10 bases removed from V and 8 bases from J, the gap between germline ends came to 17 bases. Germline values: CDR1 MDHEN, CDR2 SYDVKM. The CDR3 is made up of 13 amino acids. This chain's CDR3 is CAITTSAGEKLFF. The CDR3 DNA reads as TGTGCCATTACCACGTCAGCGGGGGAAAAACTGTTTTTT.

V usage is TRBV29-1 and J usage is TRBJ2-3; D is possibly TRBD1 or TRBD2 (5 bases each). This CDR3 contains 15 residues. Per the germline V gene, CDR1 is SQVTM and CDR2 is ANQGSEA. V was clipped by 6 bases and J by 5 bases, with 21 bases between them. CDR3 nucleotide sequence: TGCAGCGTAGAACGGGACGCGTTGTTGGTAGATACGCAGTATTTT. This encodes CSVERDALLVDTQYF.

The V and J genes are TRBV11-2 and TRBJ2-5; 8 positions match TRBD2. Germline lookup yields CDR1 SGHAT and CDR2 FQNNGV. The CDR3 is 17 amino acids. V trimming: 4 bases; J trimming: 0 bases; junction bases outside the gene matches: 10. CDR3 nucleotide sequence: TGTGCCAGCAGCTCTAGACAGATAGCGGGGAACCAAGAGACCCAGTACTTC. It codes for CASSSRQIAGNQETQYF.

The chain uses TRBV5-1 and TRBJ1-2; 12 nucleotides agree with TRBD1. Germline-derived CDR1 and CDR2 are SGHRS and YFSETQ. CDR3 size: 15 residues. Trimming cost V 4 bases and J 8 bases; bases outside gene matches: 9. The CDR3: CASSQPGQGARGYTF. CDR3 bases: TGCGCCAGCAGCCAGCCGGGACAGGGGGCGAGGGGCTACACCTTC.

This rearrangement joins TRBV27 to TRBJ2-1; D ambiguous. CDR1 is MNHEY and CDR2 is SMNVEV in the germline V gene (reference sequence). V was trimmed by 5 bases and J by 0 bases, leaving 11 bases between them. The CDR3 consists of 15 residues. This CDR3 is CASSPTMSSYNEQFF. The DNA for the CDR3 is TGTGCCAGCAGTCCAACTATGAGCTCCTACAATGAGCAGTTCTTC.

The genes are TRBV7-6 and TRBJ2-1, with D possibly called TRBD1 or TRBD2 (6 bases each). In germline, CDR1 is SGHVS, CDR2 FNYEAQ. V was cut by 7 bases and J by 7 bases, with 17 bases left in between. This CDR3 is built from 14 residues. The CDR3 protein is CASTSLGGRNEQFF. The CDR3 region has the DNA TGTGCCAGCACCTCATTAGGGGGGCGGAATGAGCAGTTCTTC.

The J gene is TRBJ1-1, the V gene TRBV7-2, with D unclear. In germline, CDR1 is SGHTA, CDR2 FQGNSA. The CDR3 is made up of 15 amino acids. Trimming took off 3 bases at V and 0 bases at J, with 11 bases between the two ends. CDR3 in DNA: TGTGCCAGCAGCTTGTCAGTGTTGGTGAACACTGAAGCTTTCTTT. As protein: CASSLSVLVNTEAFF.

V gene TRBV7-9 combines with J gene TRBJ2-1; 11 bases align to TRBD2. V trimming: 5 bases; J trimming: 8 bases; junction bases outside the gene matches: 14. The germline CDR1 and CDR2 sequences are SEHNR and FQNEAQ (reference sequence). The CDR3 is 17 residues long. The DNA of the CDR3 is TGTGCCAGCAGCCCACCCCCACGGCTAGCGGGGGGCCATGAGCAGTTCTTC. This translates into CASSPPPRLAGGHEQFF.

The chain recombines TRBV2 with TRBJ2-7, with a tentative D call TRBD1 (5 bases). Looked up from germline, CDR1 is SNHLY and CDR2 is FYNNEI. V was shortened by 4 bases and J by 6 bases, with 13 bases between the two germline ends. This CDR3 spans 13 amino acids. DNA of the CDR3: TGTGCCAGCAGTGTCGAACAGGTTACCGAGCAGTACTTC. Translating gives CASSVEQVTEQYF.

The chain links TRBV2 to TRBJ2-7; 8 nucleotides align to TRBD1. The length of the CDR3 is 15 residues. CDR1 is SNHLY, CDR2 FYNNEI, per germline. With 2 bases clipped from V and 7 bases from J, the junction kept 10 bases outside the gene matches. The CDR3 DNA reads as TGTGCCAGCAGTGAAATCGAGACAGGGGTGCTTGAGCAGTACTTC. Its translation: CASSEIETGVLEQYF.

The CDR3 sequence is CASREAGTGPNEKLFF. CDR3 DNA sequence: TGTGCCAGCAGAGAGGCCGGGACAGGGCCTAATGAAAAACTGTTTTTT. The rearrangement uses TRBV7-2 and TRBJ1-4; 9 bases map to TRBD1. Germline V lookup: CDR1 SGHTA, CDR2 FQGNSA. The CDR3 totals 16 residues. V trimming: 6 bases; J trimming: 3 bases; junction bases outside the gene matches: 8.

CDR3 residues: CASSLDSGGNTEAFF. The CDR3 nucleotides are TGTGCCAGCAGCTTGGACTCGGGCGGGAACACTGAAGCTTTCTTT. The chain combines TRBV7-2 with TRBJ1-1, with D unresolved. The CDR3 runs to 15 residues. Germline CDR1 SGHTA, CDR2 FQGNSA. The V end lost 3 bases, the J end lost 1 base, and 12 bases lay between the germline ends.

The V gene is TRBV7-9, the J gene TRBJ1-1, with D possibly TRBD1 on 6 matching bases. The ends were cut back, 5 bases at V and 7 bases at J, with 20 bases in the middle. Germline lookup yields CDR1 SEHNR and CDR2 FQNEAQ (reference sequence). The CDR3 consists of 15 residues. The CDR3 coding sequence is TGTGCCAGCAGCGTGGAAATTGGGGGCGGCAGTGAAGCTTTCTTT. Protein: CASSVEIGGGSEAFF. Looking up the rest from reference TRBV7-9 and TRBJ1-1 gives the full variable domain: DTGVSQNPRHKITKRGQNVTFRCDPISEHNRLYWYRQTLGQGPEFLTYFQNEAQLEKSRLLSDRFSAERPKGSFSTLEIQRTEQGDSAMYLCASSVEIGGGSEAFFGQGTRLTVV.

The rearrangement joins TRBV28 to TRBJ2-1, with a weak D call TRBD2 (6 bases). V dropped 6 bases and J dropped 9 bases, with 27 bases sitting between them. The CDR3 sequence is 17 residues long. Germline loops: CDR1 MDHEN, CDR2 SYDVKM. CDR3 region: CASSPRFPPTSTGEQFF. The CDR3 nucleotides read TGTGCCAGCAGCCCCCGATTCCCCCCGACTAGTACGGGTGAGCAGTTCTTC.

J is TRBJ2-3 and V is TRBV19, with D possibly being TRBD2 (5 bases). Trimming shortened V by 3 bases and J by 5 bases, and 9 bases separated the two germline ends. This CDR3 spans 13 amino acids. Germline V gene sequence: CDR1 LNHDA, CDR2 SQIVND (reference sequence). This CDR3 is CASSIYEGDTQYF. The CDR3 bases are TGTGCCAGTAGTATTTACGAGGGAGATACGCAGTATTTT.

In the case of this clone: Just one base apart from a much larger clone, this may be a read error. The chain carries TRBV2 and TRBJ1-1; D is possibly TRBD1 (6 bases). The ends were cut back, 8 bases at V and 0 bases at J, with 7 bases in the middle. Germline values: CDR1 SNHLY, CDR2 FYNNEI. CDR3 length equals 12 residues. Here the CDR3 reads CASHRVNTEAFF. In nucleotides, the CDR3 is TGTGCCAGCCACAGGGTGAACACTGAAGCTTTCTTT.

In its sample, this clone was seen a few times. The chain links TRBV9 to TRBJ1-1, with unresolved D. Germline CDR1 SGDLS, CDR2 YYNGEE. Trimming shortened V by 0 bases and J by 4 bases, and 7 bases separated the two germline ends. The CDR3 extends over 13 amino acids. Written as DNA, the CDR3 is TGTGCCAGCAGCGTAGGATGGCGCACTGAAGCTTTCTTT. Translated: CASSVGWRTEAFF.

The chain couples TRBV18 to TRBJ2-3; tentatively, D is TRBD1 or TRBD2 (6 bases each). The CDR3 consists of 16 residues. The V end lost 2 bases, the J end lost 0 bases, and 12 bases lay between the germline ends. Germline V gene data show CDR1 as KGHSH and CDR2 as LQKENI. The DNA for the CDR3 is TGTGCCAGCTCACCAAGCGCGGGACATAGCACAGATACGCAGTATTTT. Protein: CASSPSAGHSTDTQYF.

The chain carries TRBV5-6 and TRBJ1-5, with TRBD1 matching over 7 bases. This CDR3 comprises 16 residues. CDR1 is SGHDT, CDR2 YYEEEE, per germline. The ends lost 4 bases at V and 0 bases at J; junction bases unmatched: 7. CDR3 region: CASSVQGLDSNQPQHF. The CDR3 DNA reads TGTGCCAGCAGCGTACAGGGGCTGGATAGCAATCAGCCCCAGCATTTT.

This clone was seen more than once but under ten times. This CDR3 is also generated by other DNA sequences in the sample. The V gene is TRBV18, the J gene TRBJ1-5; no clear D. V lost 2 bases and J lost 5, with 7 bases in between. The CDR3 totals 13 residues. Germline assignment: CDR1 KGHSH and CDR2 LQKENI. The CDR3 nucleotides read TGTGCCAGCTCACCAAGGGATGATCAGCCCCAGCATTTT. It is translated as CASSPRDDQPQHF. The whole variable domain, remainder taken from reference TRBV18 and TRBJ1-5, is NAGVMQNPRHLVRRRGQEARLRCSPMKGHSHVYWYRQLPEEGLKFMVYLQKENIIDESGMPKERFSAEFPKEGPSILRIQQVVRGDSAAYFCASSPRDDQPQHFGDGTRLSIL.

This clone occurred once. This chain connects TRBV2 to TRBJ1-5; a possible D gene is TRBD1 (6 bases). This CDR3 contains 12 residues. Trimming took off 6 bases at V and 6 bases at J, with 9 bases between the two ends. Germline V gives CDR1 SNHLY, CDR2 FYNNEI. The CDR3: CASRRGGQPQHF. CDR3 bases: TGTGCCAGCAGAAGAGGGGGTCAGCCCCAGCATTTT.

The chain has TRBV9 and TRBJ2-1; D might be TRBD2 (7 bases). V lost 0 bases and J 4 bases, leaving 20 bases between the germline ends. CDR1 is SGDLS, CDR2 YYNGEE, per germline. The CDR3 extends over 18 amino acids. Written as DNA, the CDR3 is TGTGCCAGCAGCGTAGTGTCGGGGGCTAGCGGAGCTTACAATGAGCAGTTCTTC. As protein: CASSVVSGASGAYNEQFF. Filled out from reference TRBV9 and TRBJ2-1, the complete variable domain reads DSGVTQTPKHLITATGQRVTLRCSPRSGDLSVYWYQQSLDQGLQFLIQYYNGEERAKGNILERFSAQQFPDLHSELNLSSLELGDSALYFCASSVVSGASGAYNEQFFGPGTRLTVL.

The gene calls are TRBV29-1 and TRBJ1-3, with TRBD1 matching over 7 bases. V trimming: 7 bases; J trimming: 0 bases; junction bases outside the gene matches: 9. This CDR3 comprises 15 residues. The V gene's germline CDR1 is SQVTM and CDR2 ANQGSEA. DNA of the CDR3: TGCAGCGCATCTGAAACAGGGGCCTCTGGAAACACCATATATTTT. Translating gives CSASETGASGNTIYF.

This rearrangement joins TRBV7-2 to TRBJ2-1, with TRBD2 as a possible D gene (5 bases). Trimming pared 1 base from V and 2 bases from J, leaving 9 bases between. There are 15 residues in the CDR3. The germline gives CDR1 SGHTA, CDR2 FQGNSA. CDR3 residues: CASSLDQTTYNEQFF. CDR3 DNA: TGTGCCAGCAGCTTAGACCAGACTACCTACAATGAGCAGTTCTTC.

The chain couples TRBV20-1 to TRBJ2-1; tentatively, D is TRBD1 or TRBD2 (6 bases each). This CDR3 region has 11 residues. The germline gives CDR1 DFQATT, CDR2 SNEGSKA (reference sequence). Trimming pared 6 bases from V and 6 bases from J, leaving 9 bases between. Here the CDR3 DNA reads TGCAGTGCGGGGGGCAGCAATGAGCAGTTCTTC. Translation: CSAGGSNEQFF.